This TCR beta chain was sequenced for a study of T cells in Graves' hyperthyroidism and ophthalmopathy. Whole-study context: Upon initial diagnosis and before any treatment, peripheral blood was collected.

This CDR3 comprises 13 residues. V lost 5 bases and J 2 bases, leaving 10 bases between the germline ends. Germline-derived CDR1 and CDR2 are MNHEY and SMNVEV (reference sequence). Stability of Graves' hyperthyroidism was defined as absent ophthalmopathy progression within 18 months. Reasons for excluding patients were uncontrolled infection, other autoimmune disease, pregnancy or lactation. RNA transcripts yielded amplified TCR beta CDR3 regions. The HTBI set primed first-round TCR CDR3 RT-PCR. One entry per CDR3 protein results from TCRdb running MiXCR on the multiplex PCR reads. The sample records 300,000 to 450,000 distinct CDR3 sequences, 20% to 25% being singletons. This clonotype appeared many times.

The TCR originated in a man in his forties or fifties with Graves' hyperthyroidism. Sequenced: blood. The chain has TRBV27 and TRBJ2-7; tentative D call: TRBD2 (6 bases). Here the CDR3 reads CASSPGTAYEQYF. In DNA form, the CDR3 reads TGTGCCAGCAGTCCCGGGACTGCCTACGAGCAGTACTTC.